The subject of this entry is one T cell receptor beta chain. The source of the sample is a study of blood T cell repertoires in COVID-19. Study details: Material from acute and convalescent COVID-19 was sourced from the United States, Italy and Spain. PBMCs, B-cell-depleted T cells, or T cells were the source of the cDNA or gDNA that made up the material.

V gave up 0 bases and J gave up 4 bases; unmatched junction bases: 5. CDR3 length: 15 amino acids. Germline CDR1 and CDR2: PRHDT and FYEKMQ (reference sequence). In the original processing: The assay estimated nucleated cells by amplifying reference gene primers. The method was immunoSEQ multiplex PCR; TCRdb's version includes in-frame clones alone and lacks a portion of them. V, J and clone size are those of that table, while D and trimming were read from the DNA. Of fewer than 120,000 clones in the sample, more than 70% were seen once. This receptor was obtained from a woman in her forties or fifties with acute or convalescent COVID-19. Sequenced sample: peripheral blood. This chain uses TRBV13 with TRBJ1-1; TRBD1 matches at 7 bases. As DNA, the CDR3 is TGTGCCAGCAGCTTAGGACAGGGGTGGGCCACTGAAGCTTTCTTT. It yields the protein CASSLGQGWATEAFF. Drawing the rest from reference TRBV13 and TRBJ1-1, the complete variable domain is AAGVIQSPRHLIKEKRETATLKCYPIPRHDTVYWYQQGPGQDPQFLISFYEKMQSDKGSIPDRFSAQQFSDYHSELNMSSLELGDSALYFCASSLGQGWATEAFFGQGTRLTVV.